The source of this TCR beta chain is a study of OX40 agonist ivuxolimab in advanced cancers. The CDR3 is made up of 15 amino acids. J was trimmed by 0 bases and V by 4 bases; bases with no gene match: 5. Germline assignment: CDR1 MDHEN and CDR2 SYDVKM. Sequencing used immunoSEQ multiplex PCR; TCRdb keeps in-frame clones, though not all of them. The profile shows some 71,000 clones, roughly 90% of them singletons. The input for sequencing was CD4+ or CD8+ T cells sorted from blood, taken in a trial of the OX40 agonist ivuxolimab. The V and J genes are TRBV28 and TRBJ2-5; 7 bases match TRBD1. The sequence derives from an adult with an advanced solid tumor such as melanoma, head and neck, liver or kidney cancer. CDR3 amino acids: CASSSQQGYQETQYF. The CDR3 DNA follows: TGTGCCAGCAGTTCGCAACAGGGGTACCAAGAGACCCAGTACTTC.